Below, 21 T cell receptor beta chains from the same sample are listed, as sequenced in a study of spatial heterogeneity in lung cancer. Study-level results: For expanded intratumoral alpha and beta TCRs, counts tracked tumor mutation counts.

This sample's time point: sample taken at primary tumor resection. These receptors' targets are unknown. TCRdb reanalysed the 5' RACE reads using MiXCR and keeps one entry per CDR3 protein. This sample has about 100,000 distinct CDR3 sequences, with approximately 4% found just once. The sample consisted of lung tumor tissue, taken at surgery. These receptors originate from a male donor with early-stage non-small cell lung cancer.

In this sample, this clonotype turned up many times. This chain connects TRBV7-6 to TRBJ2-3; TRBD2 matches at 7 bases. Germline CDR1 is SGHVS and CDR2 is FNYEAQ. The CDR3 contains 13 residues. J lost 6 bases, V lost 0 bases, and 0 bases had no gene match. CDR3 amino acids: CASSLARGDTQYF. The CDR3 DNA reads TGTGCCAGCAGCTTAGCGCGGGGGGATACGCAGTATTTT. Full variable domain (missing parts from reference TRBV7-6 and TRBJ2-3): GAGVSQSPRYKVTKRGQDVALRCDPISGHVSLYWYRQALGQGPEFLTYFNYEAQQDKSGLPNDRFSAERPEGSISTLTIQRTEQRDSAMYRCASSLARGDTQYFGPGTRLTVL.

This clonotype came up many times. The rearrangement joins TRBV28 to TRBJ2-7; TRBD2 agrees at 15 bases. The CDR3 has 20 residues. V was clipped by 5 bases and J by 5 bases; unmatched bases: 19. The germline CDR1 and CDR2 sequences are MDHEN and SYDVKM. CDR3 DNA sequence: TGTGCCAGCAGTCCTGGGGTATGGACTAGCGGGAGGGCCGATCAGGACGAGCAGTACTTC. Residues: CASSPGVWTSGRADQDEQYF. Together with reference TRBV28 and TRBJ2-7, the CDR3 gives the full variable domain: DVKVTQSSRYLVKRTGEKVFLECVQDMDHENMFWYRQDPGLGLRLIYFSYDVKMKEKGDIPEGYSVSREKKERFSLILESASTNQTSMYLCASSPGVWTSGRADQDEQYFGPGTRLTVT.

With regard to this clonotype: This may be a read error: a much more frequent sequence differs by one nucleotide. The chain joins TRBV6-5 to TRBJ2-5, with D possibly being TRBD1 or TRBD2 (5 bases each). This CDR3 region has 13 residues. Germline assignment: CDR1 MNHEY and CDR2 SVGAGI. V dropped 2 bases and J dropped 5 bases, with 9 bases sitting between them. The CDR3 reads CASSYGTGETQYF. CDR3 nucleotides: TGTGCCAGCAGTTACGGGACGGGGGAGACCCAGTACTTC.

This chain connects TRBV5-1 to TRBJ2-5; 8 bases are shared with TRBD1. CDR1 SGHRS and CDR2 YFSETQ come from the germline V gene. The CDR3 spans 14 residues. V lost 1 base and J lost 4; bases outside the gene matches: 3. The CDR3 loop is CASSLTGGLETQYF. The DNA for the CDR3 is TGCGCCAGCAGCTTGACAGGGGGGTTAGAGACCCAGTACTTC.

This clonotype was recorded at least ten times. The chain joins TRBV11-2 to TRBJ2-4, with a tentative D call TRBD1 (7 bases). Germline-derived CDR1 and CDR2 are SGHAT and FQNNGV. V lost 5 bases and J 9 bases, leaving 23 bases between the germline ends. The CDR3 has 16 residues. CDR3 region: CASSPIWGVTGPIQYF. CDR3 coding DNA: TGTGCCAGCAGCCCAATCTGGGGGGTGACAGGGCCCATTCAGTACTTC.

This clonotype was recorded at least ten times. This chain connects TRBV20-1 to TRBJ1-1; D call uncertain. Germline lookup yields CDR1 DFQATT and CDR2 SNEGSKA (reference sequence). V lost 6 bases to trimming and J lost 1 base, with 18 bases between them. This CDR3 contains 15 residues. This CDR3 is CSAQPPVGANTEAFF. CDR3 sequence (DNA): TGCAGTGCCCAGCCCCCCGTGGGAGCGAACACTGAAGCTTTCTTT.

This clonotype was counted at least ten times. The chain couples TRBV20-1 to TRBJ1-4, with 8 positions matching TRBD1. The CDR3 has 14 residues. Trimming took 5 bases from V and 3 from J; bases not matched to a gene: 5. Germline V gene lookup returns CDR1 DFQATT and CDR2 SNEGSKA (reference sequence). CDR3 protein: CSAGQGASNEKLFF. CDR3 DNA sequence: TGCAGTGCTGGGCAGGGGGCGTCTAATGAAAAACTGTTTTTT.

On this clonotype itself: This may arise from a read error, as a much more abundant clone is one base away. The J gene is TRBJ1-4, the V gene TRBV6-6; no clear D. This CDR3 has 18 residues. CDR1 and CDR2 (germline): MNHNY, SVGAGI (reference sequence). The CDR3 DNA sequence: TGTGTCAGCAGCCAACTCCTGGAGACGAGCGTAACTAATGAAAAACTGTTTTTT. It translates to CVSSQLLETSVTNEKLFF.

This clonotype was seen at least ten times. The genes are TRBV9 and TRBJ2-7; a possible D gene is TRBD2 (6 bases). Trimming shortened V by 5 bases and J by 4 bases, and 19 bases separated the two germline ends. The CDR3 contains 15 residues. Germline-derived CDR1 and CDR2 are SGDLS and YYNGEE. The CDR3 protein is CASSVGDSGVYEQYF. The CDR3 bases are TGTGCCAGCAGTGTTGGGGACTCTGGTGTTTACGAGCAGTACTTC.

This clonotype was detected ten times or more. V usage is TRBV27 and J usage is TRBJ2-1; no firm D call. V lost 6 bases and J lost 6, with 18 bases in between. Germline CDR1 and CDR2: MNHEY and SMNVEV (reference sequence). The CDR3 totals 15 residues. CDR3 protein: CASSPRRVWSNEQFF. CDR3 in DNA: TGTGCCAGCAGCCCCAGAAGGGTCTGGTCCAATGAGCAGTTCTTC.

This clonotype was counted ten times or more. V usage is TRBV3-1 and J usage is TRBJ2-1; D gene ambiguous. Germline CDR1 LGHDT, CDR2 YNNKEL (reference sequence). This CDR3 spans 17 amino acids. V was trimmed by 0 bases and J by 4 bases, leaving 16 bases between them. The CDR3 coding sequence is TGTGCCAGCAGCCAAGATAGGCCTCTCGCAGTATACAATGAGCAGTTCTTC. Translating it yields CASSQDRPLAVYNEQFF.

At least ten counts were recorded for this clonotype. This chain uses TRBV5-1 with TRBJ2-5; 8 bases line up with TRBD1. The V gene's germline CDR1 is SGHRS and CDR2 YFSETQ. The CDR3 runs to 17 residues. The J segment lost 5 bases and the V segment lost 1 base, leaving 13 bases of the junction unmatched. CDR3 sequence reads: CASSLSGQGSLGETQYF. The DNA for the CDR3 is TGCGCCAGCAGCTTGAGTGGACAGGGATCCCTTGGGGAGACCCAGTACTTC.

The sample holds many counts of this clonotype. The V and J genes are TRBV9 and TRBJ2-3; D unresolved. The CDR3 length is 14 residues. The germline CDR1 and CDR2 sequences are SGDLS and YYNGEE. Trimming removed 4 bases from V and 4 bases from J, with 13 bases in between. The CDR3 is CASSTRPASDTQYF. The CDR3 DNA reads TGTGCCAGCAGCACACGGCCGGCGTCAGATACGCAGTATTTT.

This clonotype was recorded a few times. CDR3 nucleotide sequence: TGTGCCAGCAGCGTTACTAGCGGGAGTGTTTCAGATACGCAGTATTTT. It encodes CASSVTSGSVSDTQYF. This chain joins TRBV9 and TRBJ2-3, with 11 bases matching TRBD2. The length of the CDR3 is 16 residues. V shed 2 bases, J shed 4 bases, and the junction held 6 bases outside the gene matches. Germline assignment: CDR1 SGDLS and CDR2 YYNGEE.

The J gene is TRBJ1-3, the V gene TRBV4-1, with D unclear. This CDR3 is 17 amino acids long. Per germline, CDR1 MGHRA and CDR2 YSYEKL. The germline V and J ends were trimmed by 4 bases and 0 bases, with 16 bases remaining between them. The CDR3 nucleotides read TGCGCCAGCAGCCCATTTTCGATTGAGATCTCTGGAAACACCATATATTTT. It encodes CASSPFSIEISGNTIYF.

This clonotype was detected only a few times. The chain uses TRBV7-9 and TRBJ2-7, with D possibly called TRBD1 or TRBD2 (5 bases each). Between the trimmed V and J ends, which lost 5 bases and 5 bases, there was a span of 13 bases. Germline V gene lookup returns CDR1 SEHNR and CDR2 FQNEAQ (reference sequence). The CDR3 runs 13 residues. CDR3 protein: CASSESRDHEQYF. The CDR3 DNA reads as TGTGCCAGCAGCGAGAGCAGGGACCACGAGCAGTACTTC.

This clonotype was recorded at least ten times. The chain couples TRBV6-1 to TRBJ2-7; 8 nucleotides match TRBD2. With V trimmed by 7 bases and J by 2 bases, 10 bases remained unmatched. The germline V gene has CDR1 MNHNS and CDR2 SASEGT. The CDR3 sequence is 15 residues long. The CDR3 sequence is CASKELAESTYEQYF. In nucleotides, the CDR3 is TGTGCCAGCAAAGAACTAGCGGAGTCAACCTACGAGCAGTACTTC.

Many counts were recorded for this clonotype. V is TRBV24-1 and J is TRBJ1-2; TRBD1 might be the D (5 bases). Trimming removed 2 bases from V and 1 base from J, with 13 bases in between. Germline-derived CDR1 and CDR2 are KGHDR and SFDVKD. This CDR3 region has 16 residues. CDR3 DNA: TGTGCCACCAGTGATTCTCTGCAGGGCAGTAACTATGGCTACACCTTC. Protein product: CATSDSLQGSNYGYTF.

This clonotype came up many times. The CDR3 DNA reads TGCGCCAGCAGTGAGCCAGCAGGGAACACTGAAGCTTTCTTT. It encodes CASSEPAGNTEAFF. This chain connects TRBV10-2 to TRBJ1-1; D gene ambiguous. The V end was cut by 2 bases, the J end by 1 base, with 8 bases between. The CDR3 runs 14 residues. Per germline, CDR1 WSHSY and CDR2 SAAADI.

This clonotype was found a few times. CDR3 coding DNA: TGCGCCAGCAACAATCTAGTCGGGAGTGTCGACGAGCAGTACTTC. This gives the protein CASNNLVGSVDEQYF. The V and J genes are TRBV5-1 and TRBJ2-7; weak D call: TRBD2 (6 bases). CDR3 length equals 15 residues. V lost 6 bases and J lost 5, with 21 bases in between. Germline V gene data show CDR1 as SGHRS and CDR2 as YFSETQ.

This clonotype has a count of ten or more. The V gene is TRBV12-3 or TRBV12-4, the J gene TRBJ1-1, with D perhaps TRBD1 (6 bases). The CDR3 covers 15 residues. V shed 5 bases and J shed 4 bases, with 17 bases lying between them. CDR3 sequence: CASSQTGIGLTEAFF. CDR3 nucleotides: TGTGCCAGCAGTCAAACAGGGATCGGCCTCACTGAAGCTTTCTTT.